The 22 T cell receptor beta chains in this list originate from one sample, sequenced in a study of spatial heterogeneity in lung cancer. Points from the study as a whole: Intratumoral expanded alpha and beta TCR counts were found to track tumor mutation counts.

Indicated time point: sample taken at primary tumor resection. One entry per CDR3 protein, called by TCRdb with MiXCR from the 5' RACE reads. The data contain fewer than 7,500 distinct CDR3 sequences, about 9.7% of them seen just once; the ten biggest clones take up 25% to 30%. No antigen is known for these receptors. Here the sequenced sample was lung tumor tissue, taken at surgery. These receptors were taken from a female donor with early-stage non-small cell lung cancer.

This clonotype occurred many times. The rearrangement joins TRBV7-9 to TRBJ2-2; 7 nucleotides align to TRBD2. Germline V gene data show CDR1 as SEHNR and CDR2 as FQNEAQ (reference sequence). With V trimmed by 2 bases and J by 1 base, 4 bases remained unmatched. CDR3 size: 16 residues. The CDR3 sequence is CASSLKLAVNTGELFF. The CDR3 nucleotides are TGTGCCAGCAGCTTAAAGCTAGCGGTGAACACCGGGGAGCTGTTTTTT.

This clonotype was recorded many times. CDR3 in amino acids: CASRPGGGNNEQFF. The CDR3 coding sequence is TGTGCCAGCAGGCCCGGGGGGGGCAACAATGAGCAGTTCTTC. The rearrangement links TRBV12-3 or TRBV12-4 to TRBJ2-1, with 8 bases matching TRBD2. The CDR3 has 14 residues. The trim removed 6 bases at V and 5 bases at J, leaving 6 bases unmatched.

This clonotype has more than one count but fewer than ten. This chain's CDR3 is CASSSRGGNTEAFF. CDR3 coding DNA: TGTGCCAGCAGCTCCAGGGGGGGGAACACTGAAGCTTTCTTT. V usage is TRBV7-6 and J usage is TRBJ1-1; 7 nucleotides line up with TRBD1. Trimming cost V 4 bases and J 1 base; bases outside gene matches: 3. Germline-derived CDR1 and CDR2 are SGHVS and FNYEAQ. CDR3 size: 14 residues.

The V gene is TRBV6-6, the J gene TRBJ1-6, with D possibly being TRBD1 (6 bases). CDR1 MNHNY and CDR2 SVGAGI come from the germline V gene (reference sequence). V lost 2 bases, J lost 8 bases, and 16 bases lay in between. The CDR3 length is 16 residues. The CDR3 DNA reads TGTGCCAGCAGTTACAATCAGGCAGGGGAGGATTCACCCCTCCACTTT. This translates into CASSYNQAGEDSPLHF.

The table lists this clonotype with a few counts. The chain recombines TRBV7-8 with TRBJ2-1; D is possibly TRBD1 (7 bases). V was trimmed by 5 bases and J by 0 bases, leaving 17 bases between them. The CDR3 has 17 amino acids. CDR1 and CDR2 (germline): SGHVS, FQNEAQ. Here the CDR3 reads CASSHGGGITSYNEQFF. For the CDR3, the DNA is TGTGCCAGCAGCCACGGAGGGGGCATCACCTCCTACAATGAGCAGTTCTTC.

V gene TRBV29-1 combines with J gene TRBJ2-2; TRBD2 might be the D (6 bases). Germline CDR1 SQVTM, CDR2 ANQGSEA. This CDR3 has 15 residues. V lost 1 base and J lost 6, with 15 bases in between. CDR3 DNA sequence: TGCAGCGTTGAAGGTGGGGCGGGGCCCGCCGGGGAGCTGTTTTTT. Encoded protein: CSVEGGAGPAGELFF.

The CDR3 coding sequence is TGTGCCAGCAGCGTAGGTGGGGATTATGGCTACACCTTC. Protein sequence: CASSVGGDYGYTF. The rearrangement joins TRBV9 to TRBJ1-2; D is uncertain. The V end lost 0 bases, the J end lost 5 bases, and 8 bases lay between the germline ends. Germline assignment: CDR1 SGDLS and CDR2 YYNGEE. The CDR3 has 13 residues.

This clonotype is labeled as medium-sized. This chain links TRBV11-2 with TRBJ1-4; D perhaps matches TRBD1 (5 bases). Germline V gene sequence: CDR1 SGHAT, CDR2 FQNNGV. CDR3 length: 14 residues. Trimming cost V 5 bases and J 12 bases, with 19 bases left between them. In DNA, the CDR3 is TGTGCCAGCAGCACGCCGGGACGCAAACTGGAACTGTTTTTT. Its translation: CASSTPGRKLELFF.

In its sample, this clonotype is medium-sized. The V and J genes are TRBV12-3 or TRBV12-4 and TRBJ2-5; D perhaps matches TRBD1 (6 bases). Trimming took off 5 bases at V and 2 bases at J, with 9 bases between the two ends. This CDR3 is 13 amino acids long. CDR3 DNA sequence: TGTGCCAGCAGTCCGGGACAACAAGAGACCCAGTACTTC. This sequence encodes CASSPGQQETQYF.

In its sample, this clonotype ranks as medium-sized. The chain has TRBV4-3 and TRBJ1-2, with D perhaps TRBD1 (5 bases). The CDR3 is 14 residues long. V shed 1 base and J shed 4 bases, with 10 bases lying between them. Germline V gene data show CDR1 as LGHNA and CDR2 as YSLEER. The CDR3 reads CASSQVQGGYGYTF. CDR3 coding DNA: TGCGCCAGCAGCCAAGTCCAGGGCGGCTATGGCTACACCTTC.

This clonotype has a handful of counts. The CDR3 sequence: CSASSGGPFSTDTQYF. In DNA, the CDR3 is TGCAGTGCTAGTTCGGGGGGGCCCTTCAGCACAGATACGCAGTATTTT. The chain combines TRBV20-1 with TRBJ2-3; 8 bases are a match to TRBD2. CDR1 is DFQATT, CDR2 SNEGSKA, per germline (reference sequence). Trimming removed 3 bases from V and 0 bases from J; junction bases left unmatched: 8. This CDR3 is built from 16 residues.

This clonotype occurred many times. This chain connects TRBV28 to TRBJ2-1; D remains ambiguous. The germline CDR1 and CDR2 sequences are MDHEN and SYDVKM. Trimming removed 7 bases from V and 0 bases from J, with 16 bases in between. There are 16 residues in the CDR3. CDR3 nucleotide sequence: TGTGCCAGCACCCGTTCCCAGAACCCCTCCTACAATGAGCAGTTCTTC. It translates to CASTRSQNPSYNEQFF.

In this sample, this clonotype turned up many times. The chain combines TRBV20-1 with TRBJ1-1; no clear D gene. The germline V and J ends were trimmed by 4 bases and 3 bases, with 15 bases remaining between them. Germline V gene data show CDR1 as DFQATT and CDR2 as SNEGSKA (reference sequence). This CDR3 has 14 amino acids. The CDR3 reads CSAKVGAGDTEAFF. The CDR3 region has the DNA TGCAGTGCTAAAGTCGGAGCCGGAGACACTGAAGCTTTCTTT.

This clonotype has ten or more counts. The chain employs TRBV10-1 and TRBJ2-2, with D unclear. Germline CDR1 WNHNN, CDR2 SYGVQD (reference sequence). The germline V and J ends were trimmed by 6 bases and 1 base, with 15 bases remaining between them. CDR3 length equals 16 residues. CDR3 DNA: TGCGCCAGCAGATCAGGTTTGGACCTGAACACCGGGGAGCTGTTTTTT. It codes for CASRSGLDLNTGELFF.

This clonotype was detected only a few times. This sequence joins TRBV20-1 and TRBJ2-4; D is unclear. This CDR3 spans 14 amino acids. CDR1 is DFQATT and CDR2 is SNEGSKA in the germline V gene (reference sequence). Trimming stripped 7 bases from V and 0 bases from J, with 13 bases between. The CDR3 region has the DNA TGCAGTGTCCCGGGCTGGGGAGCCAAAAACATTCAGTACTTC. It encodes CSVPGWGAKNIQYF.

The table lists this clonotype with many counts. The rearrangement joins TRBV11-2 to TRBJ2-3, with TRBD1 as a possible D gene (6 bases). V lost 5 bases, J lost 4 bases, and 13 bases lay in between. The CDR3 extends over 14 amino acids. CDR1 and CDR2 (germline): SGHAT, FQNNGV. CDR3 coding DNA: TGTGCCAGCAGCCCCCAGACAGGACCAGATACGCAGTATTTT. This sequence encodes CASSPQTGPDTQYF.

This clonotype qualifies as medium-sized (0.01 to 0.1%). The chain uses TRBV6-5 and TRBJ2-3; TRBD2 agrees at 8 bases. Per germline, CDR1 MNHEY and CDR2 SVGAGI. The CDR3 has 16 amino acids. The ends lost 0 bases at V and 5 bases at J; junction bases unmatched: 7. The CDR3 DNA is TGTGCCAGCAGTTACTCCGGCGGGGGGACGGGAGATACGCAGTATTTT. This encodes CASSYSGGGTGDTQYF.

This clonotype has at least ten counts. This sequence joins TRBV20-1 and TRBJ2-6; TRBD1 aligns across 11 bases. After removal of 3 bases from V and 4 bases from J, the junction contained 23 bases not matched to a gene. Germline-derived CDR1 and CDR2 are DFQATT and SNEGSKA (reference sequence). CDR3 length equals 22 residues. CDR3: CSARVPNLFRDRGSPGANVLTF. The CDR3 DNA reads TGCAGTGCTAGGGTTCCCAACCTCTTCCGGGACAGGGGGAGTCCAGGGGCCAACGTCCTGACTTTC.

This clonotype was observed a few times. The rearrangement links TRBV5-6 to TRBJ2-7, with D uncertain. This CDR3 comprises 13 residues. V was clipped by 7 bases and J by 0 bases, with 11 bases between them. The V gene's germline CDR1 is SGHDT and CDR2 YYEEEE. CDR3 in amino acids: CASARANSYEQYF. Here the CDR3 DNA reads TGTGCCAGCGCTAGGGCCAACTCCTACGAGCAGTACTTC.

This clonotype was seen only a few times. The rearrangement uses TRBV3-1 and TRBJ1-5; D not resolved. The CDR3 consists of 14 residues. V was clipped by 4 bases and J by 2 bases, with 9 bases between them. The germline V gene has CDR1 LGHDT and CDR2 YNNKEL (reference sequence). The DNA of the CDR3 is TGTGCCAGCAGCCGTAACATGGGCAATCAGCCCCAGCATTTT. Protein: CASSRNMGNQPQHF. Looking up the rest from reference TRBV3-1 and TRBJ1-5 gives the full variable domain: DTAVSQTPKYLVTQMGNDKSIKCEQNLGHDTMYWYKQDSKKFLKIMFSYNNKELIINETVPNRFSPKSPDKAHLNLHINSLELGDSAVYFCASSRNMGNQPQHFGDGTRLSIL.

There are many counts of this clonotype. The chain uses TRBV4-3 and TRBJ2-1; D is ambiguous. Germline lookup yields CDR1 LGHNA and CDR2 YSLEER. There are 13 residues in the CDR3. V was clipped by 3 bases and J by 8 bases, with 11 bases between them. The DNA for the CDR3 is TGCGCCAGCAGCCAGGTCCCTTGGGATGAGCAGTTCTTC. The encoded protein is CASSQVPWDEQFF.

The chain combines TRBV5-1 with TRBJ1-6; D not resolved. The CDR3 is 13 amino acids. Trimming took 1 base from V and 8 from J, leaving 7 bases between them. Germline V lookup: CDR1 SGHRS, CDR2 YFSETQ. CDR3 loop: CASSLRSDSPLHF. CDR3 in DNA: TGCGCCAGCAGCTTGCGGTCGGATTCACCCCTCCACTTT.